The 8 T cell receptor beta chains reported below all come from one sample, sequenced in a study of blood T cell repertoires in COVID-19. The method was immunoSEQ multiplex PCR; TCRdb's version includes in-frame clones alone and lacks a portion of them. The repertoire holds about 180,000 clones, approximately 86% seen once, with about 7% in the top ten. What was sequenced was peripheral blood. All receptors derive from a man aged 45-65 years with active or convalescent COVID-19.

The chain links TRBV4-2 to TRBJ2-1; 12 bases are a match to TRBD2. Trimming took 5 bases from V and 3 from J; bases not matched to a gene: 2. CDR1 LGHNA and CDR2 YNFKEQ come from the germline V gene. This CDR3 spans 15 amino acids. The CDR3 reads CASSSTSGSYNEQFF. CDR3 in DNA: TGTGCCAGCAGCTCGACTAGCGGGAGCTACAATGAGCAGTTCTTC.

The chain recombines TRBV19 with TRBJ2-1, with D unclear. Germline-derived CDR1 and CDR2 are LNHDA and SQIVND (reference sequence). CDR3 length: 14 amino acids. The germline V and J ends were trimmed by 0 bases and 7 bases, with 10 bases remaining between them. The CDR3 bases are TGTGCCAGTAGTATAGATCCTAGTCTTAATGAGCAGTTCTTC. Its translation is CASSIDPSLNEQFF.

The chain uses TRBV5-6 and TRBJ1-6; 8 nucleotides match TRBD1. V lost 9 bases to trimming and J lost 12 bases; unmatched junction nucleotides: 14. The germline CDR1 and CDR2 sequences are SGHDT and YYEEEE. The CDR3 is made up of 14 amino acids. DNA of the CDR3: TGTGCCACCCAGACCGGGACAGGAAGGGGACCCCTCCACTTT. Translation: CATQTGTGRGPLHF.

The chain carries TRBV12-3 or TRBV12-4 and TRBJ1-1, with no clear D. The V end lost 3 bases, the J end lost 3 bases, and 8 bases lay between the germline ends. The CDR3 runs to 13 residues. CDR3 coding DNA: TGTGCCAGCAGTTTTAATCGGGACACTGAAGCTTTCTTT. Translated: CASSFNRDTEAFF.

This sequence joins TRBV19 and TRBJ2-3, with a tentative D call TRBD2 (5 bases). The length of the CDR3 is 15 residues. Trimming took off 5 bases at V and 3 bases at J, with 15 bases between the two ends. Germline values: CDR1 LNHDA, CDR2 SQIVND (reference sequence). DNA for the CDR3: TGTGCCAGTAGTCCCCTGAGGGATCGTACAGATACGCAGTATTTT. This gives the protein CASSPLRDRTDTQYF.

The chain has TRBV7-2 and TRBJ2-7; tentative D call: TRBD1 (6 bases). The V end lost 2 bases, the J end lost 3 bases, and 11 bases lay between the germline ends. Germline CDR1 SGHTA, CDR2 FQGNSA. The CDR3 is 14 residues long. The CDR3 DNA reads as TGTGCCAGCAGCTTACCGGGACATAACTACGAGCAGTACTTC. This translates into CASSLPGHNYEQYF.

The J gene is TRBJ1-1, the V gene TRBV3-1 (or the pseudogene TRBV3-2), with TRBD1 identical over 10 bases. The CDR3 consists of 12 residues. Germline assignment: CDR1 LGHDT and CDR2 YNNKEL (reference sequence). The ends lost 4 bases at V and 12 bases at J; junction bases unmatched: 5. In nucleotides, the CDR3 is TGTGCCAGCAGCCCCGGACAGGGGGGGACTTTCTTT. This translates into CASSPGQGGTFF.

The J gene is TRBJ2-6, the V gene TRBV14, with a possible D match to TRBD1 (6 bases). The CDR3 loop spans 16 amino acids. V was pared by 2 bases and J by 2 bases, with 10 bases between. Germline V CDR1 and CDR2: SGHDN, FVKESK. Here the CDR3 DNA reads TGTGCCAGCAGCCAACAGGGGTTCCCTGGGGCCAACGTCCTGACTTTC. It translates to CASSQQGFPGANVLTF.